The 10 T cell receptor beta chains below come from one sample, sequenced in a study of T cells in Graves' hyperthyroidism and ophthalmopathy. Amplified TCR beta CDR3 regions derived from RNA transcripts. The study used the HTBI primer set for a first-round RT-PCR of the TCR CDR3. A single record per CDR3 protein comes from TCRdb applying MiXCR to the multiplex PCR reads. The data show about 620,000 distinct CDR3 sequences, roughly 15% seen once. Sequencing was done on a sample of blood. Receptor source: a woman in her twenties or thirties with Graves' hyperthyroidism.

This clonotype was picked up many times. CDR3 DNA: TGTGCCAGCAGCTTACAGGGGAAGACCTCTGGGGCCAACGTCCTGACTTTC. Amino acid sequence: CASSLQGKTSGANVLTF. This chain joins TRBV7-2 and TRBJ2-6; tentative D call: TRBD1 (6 bases). The CDR3 spans 17 residues. V gave up 2 bases and J gave up 0 bases, with 11 bases separating them. In germline, CDR1 is SGHTA, CDR2 FQGNSA.

This clonotype was counted many times. The CDR3 DNA follows: TGTGCCAGCAGATACATGGAGGGTATGGGCACTGAAGCTTTCTTT. Translated, it gives CASRYMEGMGTEAFF. The chain is built from TRBV2 and TRBJ1-1; D unresolved. The V gene lost 6 bases and the J gene lost 4 bases, with 18 bases spanning the gap. The CDR3 has 15 amino acids. Germline-derived CDR1 and CDR2 are SNHLY and FYNNEI. Supplemented by reference TRBV2 and TRBJ1-1, the full variable domain reads EPEVTQTPSHQVTQMGQEVILRCVPISNHLYFYWYRQILGQKVEFLVSFYNNEISEKSEIFDDQFSVERPDGSNFTLKIRSTKLEDSAMYFCASRYMEGMGTEAFFGQGTRLTVV.

This clonotype has a handful of counts. This chain uses TRBV27 with TRBJ2-1; D is unclear. CDR3 length equals 13 residues. Germline V gives CDR1 MNHEY, CDR2 SMNVEV (reference sequence). V dropped 3 bases and J dropped 7 bases, with 10 bases sitting between them. The CDR3 loop is CASSFVTANEQFF. CDR3 in DNA: TGTGCCAGCAGTTTCGTTACAGCTAATGAGCAGTTCTTC.

This clonotype was recorded many times. The chain carries TRBV9 and TRBJ1-1; D uncertain. This CDR3 is built from 17 residues. Germline V gene data show CDR1 as SGDLS and CDR2 as YYNGEE. V lost 0 bases and J lost 4, with 19 bases in between. The CDR3 is CASSVENSPPGFTEAFF. DNA for the CDR3: TGTGCCAGCAGCGTAGAGAACAGCCCCCCGGGATTCACTGAAGCTTTCTTT.

This clonotype appeared many times. V gene TRBV9 combines with J gene TRBJ2-1, with 16 bases fitting TRBD2. The CDR3 is made up of 17 amino acids. The trim removed 0 bases at V and 9 bases at J, leaving 6 bases unmatched. The V gene's germline CDR1 is SGDLS and CDR2 YYNGEE. The CDR3 nucleotides read TGTGCCAGCAGCGTAGCTGGGACTAGCGGGAGGGCCGGTGAGCAGTTCTTC. Translation: CASSVAGTSGRAGEQFF.

This clonotype was seen repeatedly, ten times or more. This chain uses TRBV20-1 with TRBJ2-7; TRBD2 agrees at 8 bases. Per the germline V gene, CDR1 is DFQATT and CDR2 is SNEGSKA (reference sequence). Trimming removed 3 bases from V and 0 bases from J; junction bases left unmatched: 4. CDR3 length equals 14 residues. In nucleotides, the CDR3 is TGCAGTGCTAGCCGCAGCGGGAGCTCCTACGAGCAGTACTTC. Amino acids: CSASRSGSSYEQYF.

This chain links TRBV9 with TRBJ2-1; D is perhaps TRBD2 (5 bases). Germline CDR1 is SGDLS and CDR2 is YYNGEE. Trimming shortened V by 0 bases and J by 13 bases, and 20 bases separated the two germline ends. The CDR3 is 15 amino acids. CDR3 region: CASSVGPSGSVLQFF. The CDR3 nucleotides are TGTGCCAGCAGCGTAGGTCCGTCGGGTAGCGTCTTACAGTTCTTC.

This clonotype was recorded at least ten times. The chain has TRBV6-1 and TRBJ2-7; TRBD2 matches at 8 bases. Germline CDR1 and CDR2: MNHNS and SASEGT. This CDR3 has 14 residues. Germline trimming cut 4 bases from V and 2 bases from J; bases unmatched to any gene: 4. CDR3 amino acids: CASSVTSGAYEQYF. CDR3 sequence (DNA): TGTGCCAGCAGTGTAACTAGCGGTGCCTACGAGCAGTACTTC.

This clonotype was observed a few times. The rearrangement uses TRBV27 and TRBJ1-4; D is possibly TRBD1 (5 bases). The V gene lost 5 bases and the J gene lost 0 bases, with 16 bases spanning the gap. The germline CDR1 and CDR2 sequences are MNHEY and SMNVEV (reference sequence). CDR3 length: 17 amino acids. CDR3 residues: CASSPLNPGATNEKLFF. CDR3 coding DNA: TGTGCCAGCAGTCCACTAAACCCGGGGGCAACTAATGAAAAACTGTTTTTT.

This clonotype was counted many times. The V gene is TRBV11-2, the J gene TRBJ2-1; maybe TRBD2 (6 bases). The V end lost 4 bases, the J end lost 5 bases, and 15 bases lay between the germline ends. Germline values: CDR1 SGHAT, CDR2 FQNNGV. This CDR3 has 15 amino acids. The CDR3 nucleotides are TGTGCCAGCAGCTCAATGGAGGGGTACAACAATGAGCAGTTCTTC. Protein product: CASSSMEGYNNEQFF.